This entry describes one T cell receptor beta chain. Here immunoSEQ multiplex PCR was the method, and the copy in TCRdb shows in-frame clones only, minus some. The sample lists tens of thousands of clones, 70% to 90% occurring once. This record belongs to a study of blood T cell repertoires in COVID-19. V was trimmed by 1 base and J by 4 bases, leaving 11 bases between them. Per the germline V gene, CDR1 is SGHRS and CDR2 is YFSETQ. The CDR3 loop spans 14 amino acids. The sample comprised peripheral blood. The chain joins TRBV5-1 to TRBJ1-1, with D unresolved. The receptor was isolated from a man aged 60 to 69 with acute or convalescent COVID-19. The CDR3, as DNA: TGCGCCAGCAGCTTGTCAGGACTGATCACTGAAGCTTTCTTT. Translated, it gives CASSLSGLITEAFF.